What follows are 10 T cell receptor beta chains derived from one specimen sequenced in a study of shared clonotypes between healthy human individuals. The table came from immunoSEQ multiplex PCR; TCRdb's copy has only in-frame clones and leaves some out. The table shows about a million clones, with roughly 80% occurring only once. Sequencing was done on a sample of memory CD4+ T cells from PBMCs. Subset denoted: CD45RA-negative fraction. These receptors were taken from a young man in good health. Some clones in this sample may be carry-over from other donors' samples.

The V gene is TRBV4-1, the J gene TRBJ1-1; D call uncertain. The CDR3 runs 14 residues. Germline CDR1 reads MGHRA; CDR2 reads YSYEKL. Trimming removed 0 bases at V and 5 bases at J, with 10 bases between. The chain's CDR3 is CASSQDSWGTEAFF. DNA for the CDR3: TGCGCCAGCAGCCAAGACTCGTGGGGAACTGAAGCTTTCTTT.

The V and J genes are TRBV9 and TRBJ2-1; 7 bases line up with TRBD1. The CDR3 is 14 residues long. With V trimmed by 4 bases and J by 7 bases, 8 bases remained unmatched. Per the germline V gene, CDR1 is SGDLS and CDR2 is YYNGEE. CDR3 sequence (DNA): TGTGCCAGCAGCCCAAAGGACAGGCGGAATGAGCAGTTCTTC. This codes for CASSPKDRRNEQFF.

The V call is TRBV18, the J call TRBJ2-1; D is uncertain. The CDR3 totals 16 residues. Germline V gene sequence: CDR1 KGHSH, CDR2 LQKENI. V was clipped by 3 bases and J by 2 bases, with 14 bases between them. CDR3 sequence reads: CASSPYAGRTYNEQFF. The CDR3 DNA sequence: TGTGCCAGCTCACCTTACGCAGGCCGCACCTACAATGAGCAGTTCTTC.

The V and J genes are TRBV28 and TRBJ1-2, with 7 nucleotides matching TRBD1. The V and J ends lost 3 bases and 7 bases, in that order; junction bases with no gene match: 8. The length of the CDR3 is 14 residues. Germline CDR1 reads MDHEN; CDR2 reads SYDVKM. This chain's CDR3 is CASSFFDRASGYTF. The CDR3 coding sequence is TGTGCCAGCAGTTTCTTCGACAGGGCATCTGGCTACACCTTC.

The chain combines TRBV9 with TRBJ2-2; D is unresolved. This CDR3 spans 14 amino acids. The germline CDR1 and CDR2 sequences are SGDLS and YYNGEE. V was shortened by 3 bases and J by 7 bases, with 13 bases between the two germline ends. CDR3 residues: CASSEVTGGGELFF. Here the CDR3 DNA reads TGTGCCAGCAGCGAGGTGACGGGTGGCGGGGAGCTGTTTTTT.

CDR3 loop: CASSLSSGYQETQYF. The CDR3, as DNA: TGTGCCAGCAGCTTATCTAGCGGGTACCAAGAGACCCAGTACTTC. The V call is TRBV11-2, the J call TRBJ2-5, with 8 bases matching TRBD2. The germline gives CDR1 SGHAT, CDR2 FQNNGV. The CDR3 totals 15 residues. Trimming took 2 bases from V and 0 from J; bases not matched to a gene: 2.

The chain is built from TRBV4-1 and TRBJ2-3, with TRBD1 matching 10 bases. This CDR3 is built from 15 residues. Germline CDR1 reads MGHRA; CDR2 reads YSYEKL. The V and J ends lost 4 bases and 4 bases, in that order; junction bases with no gene match: 5. This CDR3 is CASSPLGTGADTQYF. The CDR3 coding sequence is TGCGCCAGCAGCCCTTTAGGGACAGGGGCAGATACGCAGTATTTT.

V and J are TRBV7-2 and TRBJ1-2; 8 bases fit TRBD1. CDR3 length equals 14 residues. Germline lookup yields CDR1 SGHTA and CDR2 FQGNSA. The J segment lost 3 bases and the V segment lost 8 bases, leaving 8 bases of the junction unmatched. The CDR3 DNA is TGTGCCAGCGCTCCAGGGGGCTACGACTATGGCTACACCTTC. Translated, it gives CASAPGGYDYGYTF.

This clone was seen only once. The rearrangement links TRBV2 to TRBJ1-6, with 9 nucleotides matching TRBD1. Germline V lookup: CDR1 SNHLY, CDR2 FYNNEI. V gave up 1 base and J gave up 7 bases; unmatched junction bases: 2. The CDR3 loop spans 15 amino acids. The CDR3 loop reads CASSEEGQGNSPLHF. CDR3 bases: TGTGCCAGCAGTGAAGAGGGACAGGGAAATTCACCCCTCCACTTT.

Points on this clone: A much larger clonotype is one base distant, so this may be a read error. This chain connects TRBV7-3 to TRBJ2-2; 8 bases are a match to TRBD1. Losses at the gene ends were 5 bases for V and 1 base for J; bases not matched to a gene: 3. Germline assignment: CDR1 SGHTA and CDR2 FQGTGA. The length of the CDR3 is 15 residues. DNA for the CDR3: TGTGCCAGCAGCATCGGGACAGGGAACACCGGGGAGCTGTTTTTT. Protein product: CASSIGTGNTGELFF.